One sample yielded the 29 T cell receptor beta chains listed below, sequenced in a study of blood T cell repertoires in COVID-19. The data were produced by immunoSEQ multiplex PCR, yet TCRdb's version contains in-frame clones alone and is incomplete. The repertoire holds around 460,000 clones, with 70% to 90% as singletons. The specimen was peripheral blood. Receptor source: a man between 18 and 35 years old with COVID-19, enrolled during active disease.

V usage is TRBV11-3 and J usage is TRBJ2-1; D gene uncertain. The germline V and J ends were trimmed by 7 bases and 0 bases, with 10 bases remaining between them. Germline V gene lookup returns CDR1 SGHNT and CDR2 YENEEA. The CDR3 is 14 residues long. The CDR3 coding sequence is TGTGCCAGCACCTCCGACATCTCCTACAATGAGCAGTTCTTC. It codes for CASTSDISYNEQFF.

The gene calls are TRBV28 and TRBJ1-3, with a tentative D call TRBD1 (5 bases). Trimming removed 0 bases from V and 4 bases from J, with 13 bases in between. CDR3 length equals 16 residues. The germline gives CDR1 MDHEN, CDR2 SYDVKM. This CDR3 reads CASSLWGRNLGNTIYF. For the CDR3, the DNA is TGTGCCAGCAGTTTATGGGGGCGAAACTTGGGAAACACCATATATTTT.

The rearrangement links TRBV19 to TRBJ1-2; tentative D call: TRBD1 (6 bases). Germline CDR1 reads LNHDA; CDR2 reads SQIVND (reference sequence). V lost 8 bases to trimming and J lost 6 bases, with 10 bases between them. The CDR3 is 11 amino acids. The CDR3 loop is CASRAGDGYTF. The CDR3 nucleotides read TGTGCCAGTCGGGCAGGGGATGGCTACACCTTC.

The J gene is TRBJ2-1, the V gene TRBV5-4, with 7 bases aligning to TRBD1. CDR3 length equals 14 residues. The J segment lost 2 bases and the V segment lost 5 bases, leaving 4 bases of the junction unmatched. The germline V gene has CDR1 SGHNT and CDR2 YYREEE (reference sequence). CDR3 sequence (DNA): TGTGCCAGCAGTAGGGACAGCGCCTACAATGAGCAGTTCTTC. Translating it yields CASSRDSAYNEQFF.

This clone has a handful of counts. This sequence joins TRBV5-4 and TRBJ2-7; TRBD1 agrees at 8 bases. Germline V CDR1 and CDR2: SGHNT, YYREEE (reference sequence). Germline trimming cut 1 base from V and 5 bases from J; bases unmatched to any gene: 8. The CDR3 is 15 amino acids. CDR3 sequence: CASSLNPQGDDEQYF. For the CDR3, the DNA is TGTGCCAGCAGCTTGAATCCACAGGGGGACGACGAGCAGTACTTC.

The CDR3 reads CASSPRTGQNYGYTF. CDR3 nucleotides: TGTGCCAGCTCACCGCGGACAGGGCAGAACTATGGCTACACCTTC. V gene TRBV18 combines with J gene TRBJ1-2; 8 bases agree with TRBD1. The CDR3 loop spans 15 amino acids. Germline V gives CDR1 KGHSH, CDR2 LQKENI. The V gene end was trimmed by 3 bases and the J gene end by 2 bases; junction bases not matched to a gene: 5.

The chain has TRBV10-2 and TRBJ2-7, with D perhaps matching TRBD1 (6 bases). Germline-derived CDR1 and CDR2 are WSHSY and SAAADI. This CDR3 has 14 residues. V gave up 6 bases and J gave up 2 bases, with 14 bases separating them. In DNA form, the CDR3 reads TGCGCCAGCAGCAGCTTGACAGGTCCCTACGAGCAGTACTTC. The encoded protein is CASSSLTGPYEQYF.

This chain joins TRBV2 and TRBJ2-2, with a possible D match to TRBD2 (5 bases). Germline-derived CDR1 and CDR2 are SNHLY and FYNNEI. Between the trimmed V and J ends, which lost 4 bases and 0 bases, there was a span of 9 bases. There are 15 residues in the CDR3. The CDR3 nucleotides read TGTGCCAGCAGTGCCGGGGAAGCGAACACCGGGGAGCTGTTTTTT. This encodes CASSAGEANTGELFF.

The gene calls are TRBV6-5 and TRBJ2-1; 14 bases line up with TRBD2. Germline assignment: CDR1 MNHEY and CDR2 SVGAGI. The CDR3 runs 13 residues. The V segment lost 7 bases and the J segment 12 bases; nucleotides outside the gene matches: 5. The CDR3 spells CASIRLAGGGQFF. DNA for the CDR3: TGTGCCAGCATAAGACTAGCGGGAGGGGGGCAGTTCTTC.

DNA for the CDR3: TGCGCCAGCAGCCAGACAGGGGGGAATCAGCCCCAGCATTTT. This encodes CASSQTGGNQPQHF. The chain is built from TRBV5-1 and TRBJ1-5; 9 bases are a match to TRBD1. The length of the CDR3 is 14 residues. Germline-derived CDR1 and CDR2 are SGHRS and YFSETQ. With 4 bases clipped from V and 4 bases from J, the junction kept 3 bases outside the gene matches.

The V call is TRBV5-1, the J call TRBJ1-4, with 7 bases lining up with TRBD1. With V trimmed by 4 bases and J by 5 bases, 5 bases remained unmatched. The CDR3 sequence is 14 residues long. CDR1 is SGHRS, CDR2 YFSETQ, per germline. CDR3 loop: CASSQQGQNEKLFF. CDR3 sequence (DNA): TGCGCCAGCAGCCAACAGGGGCAAAATGAAAAACTGTTTTTT.

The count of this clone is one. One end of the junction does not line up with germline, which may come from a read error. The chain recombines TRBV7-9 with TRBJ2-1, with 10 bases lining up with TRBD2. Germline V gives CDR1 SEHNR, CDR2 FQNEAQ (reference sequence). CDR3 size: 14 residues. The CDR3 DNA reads TGTGCCAGCAGCGTAAGCCCCGTTAGCGGGGGGTTGCTCTTC. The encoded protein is CASSVSPVSGGLLF. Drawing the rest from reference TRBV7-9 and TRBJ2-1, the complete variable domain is DTGVSQNPRHKITKRGQNVTFRCDPISEHNRLYWYRQTLGQGPEFLTYFQNEAQLEKSRLLSDRFSAERPKGSFSTLEIQRTEQGDSAMYLCASSVSPVSGGLLFGPGTRLTVL.

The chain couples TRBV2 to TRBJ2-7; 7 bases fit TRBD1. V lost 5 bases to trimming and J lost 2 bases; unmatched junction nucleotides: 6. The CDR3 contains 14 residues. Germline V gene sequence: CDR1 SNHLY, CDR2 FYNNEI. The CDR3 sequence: CASSPGQVTYEQYF. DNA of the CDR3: TGTGCCAGCAGTCCTGGACAGGTTACCTACGAGCAGTACTTC.

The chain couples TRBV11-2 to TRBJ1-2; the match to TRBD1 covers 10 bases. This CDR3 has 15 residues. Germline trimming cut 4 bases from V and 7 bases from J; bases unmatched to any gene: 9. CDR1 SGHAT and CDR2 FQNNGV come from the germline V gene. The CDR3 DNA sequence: TGTGCCAGCAGCTCCACCGGGACAGGGGTTACTGGCTACACCTTC. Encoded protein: CASSSTGTGVTGYTF.

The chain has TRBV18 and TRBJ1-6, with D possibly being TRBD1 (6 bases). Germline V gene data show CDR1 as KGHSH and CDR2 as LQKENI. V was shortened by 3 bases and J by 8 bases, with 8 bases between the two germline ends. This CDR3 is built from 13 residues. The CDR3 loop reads CASSPRQDSPLHF. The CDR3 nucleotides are TGTGCCAGCTCACCCCGACAGGATTCACCCCTCCACTTT.

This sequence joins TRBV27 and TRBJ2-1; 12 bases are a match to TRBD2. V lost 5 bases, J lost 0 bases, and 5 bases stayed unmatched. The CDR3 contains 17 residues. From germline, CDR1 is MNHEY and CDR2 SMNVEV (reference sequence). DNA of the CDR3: TGTGCCAGCAGTAAGACTAGCGGGAGCCCCTCCTACAATGAGCAGTTCTTC. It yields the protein CASSKTSGSPSYNEQFF.

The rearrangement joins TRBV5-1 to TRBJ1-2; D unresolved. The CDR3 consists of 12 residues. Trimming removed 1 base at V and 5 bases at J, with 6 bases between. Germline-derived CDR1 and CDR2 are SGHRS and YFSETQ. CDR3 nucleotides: TGCGCCAGCAGCTTGAGCTCTTATGGCTACACCTTC. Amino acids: CASSLSSYGYTF.

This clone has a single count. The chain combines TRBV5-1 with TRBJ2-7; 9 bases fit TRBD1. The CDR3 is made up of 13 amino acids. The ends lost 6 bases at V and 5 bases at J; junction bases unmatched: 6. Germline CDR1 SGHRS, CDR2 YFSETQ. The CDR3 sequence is CASNEDRGHEQYF. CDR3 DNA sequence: TGCGCCAGCAACGAGGACAGGGGACACGAGCAGTACTTC.

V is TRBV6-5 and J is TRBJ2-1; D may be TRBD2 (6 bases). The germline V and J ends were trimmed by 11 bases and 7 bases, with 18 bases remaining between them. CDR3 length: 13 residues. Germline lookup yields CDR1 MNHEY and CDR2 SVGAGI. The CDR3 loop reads CALRDSLNNEQFF. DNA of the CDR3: TGTGCCCTGCGGGACTCCCTAAATAATGAGCAGTTCTTC.

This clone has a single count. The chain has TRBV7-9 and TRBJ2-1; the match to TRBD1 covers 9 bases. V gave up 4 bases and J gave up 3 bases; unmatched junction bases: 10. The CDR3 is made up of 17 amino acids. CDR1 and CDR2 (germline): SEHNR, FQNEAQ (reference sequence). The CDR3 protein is CASSWPTGTGNYNEQFF. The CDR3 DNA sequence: TGTGCCAGCAGCTGGCCGACCGGGACAGGGAACTACAATGAGCAGTTCTTC. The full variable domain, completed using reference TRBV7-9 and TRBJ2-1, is DTGVSQNPRHKITKRGQNVTFRCDPISEHNRLYWYRQTLGQGPEFLTYFQNEAQLEKSRLLSDRFSAERPKGSFSTLEIQRTEQGDSAMYLCASSWPTGTGNYNEQFFGPGTRLTVL.

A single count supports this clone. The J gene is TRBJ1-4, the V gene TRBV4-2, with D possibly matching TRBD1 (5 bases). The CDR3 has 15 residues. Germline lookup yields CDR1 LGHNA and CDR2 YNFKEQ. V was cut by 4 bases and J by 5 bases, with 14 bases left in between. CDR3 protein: CASSLGPSLNEKLFF. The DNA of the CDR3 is TGTGCCAGCAGCCTGGGGCCGTCCTTGAATGAAAAACTGTTTTTT.

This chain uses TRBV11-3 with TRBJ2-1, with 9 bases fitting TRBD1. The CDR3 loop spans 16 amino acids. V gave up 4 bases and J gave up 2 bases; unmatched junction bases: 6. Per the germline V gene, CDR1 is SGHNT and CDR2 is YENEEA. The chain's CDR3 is CASSSRQGGAYNEQFF. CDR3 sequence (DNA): TGTGCCAGCAGCTCGAGACAGGGGGGCGCCTACAATGAGCAGTTCTTC.

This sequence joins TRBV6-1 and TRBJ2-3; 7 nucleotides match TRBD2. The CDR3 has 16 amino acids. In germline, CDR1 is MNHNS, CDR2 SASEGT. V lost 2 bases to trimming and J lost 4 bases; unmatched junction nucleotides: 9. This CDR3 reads CASSEPSGARADTQYF. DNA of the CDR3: TGTGCCAGCAGTGAACCGAGCGGGGCCCGAGCAGATACGCAGTATTTT.

CDR3 bases: TGCGCCATCGATACAGGGGTCGAGCAGTACTTC. It yields the protein CAIDTGVEQYF. J is TRBJ2-7 and V is TRBV10-1; TRBD1 matches 7 bases. Germline CDR1 is WNHNN and CDR2 is SYGVQD (reference sequence). The CDR3 covers 11 residues. V lost 10 bases to trimming and J lost 6 bases; unmatched junction nucleotides: 6.

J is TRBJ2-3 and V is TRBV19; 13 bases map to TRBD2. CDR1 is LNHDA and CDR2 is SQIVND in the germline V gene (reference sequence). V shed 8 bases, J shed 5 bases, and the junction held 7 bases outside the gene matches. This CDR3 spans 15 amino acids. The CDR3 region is CASGTSGTLLDTQYF. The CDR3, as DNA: TGTGCCAGTGGGACTAGCGGGACACTTTTAGATACGCAGTATTTT.

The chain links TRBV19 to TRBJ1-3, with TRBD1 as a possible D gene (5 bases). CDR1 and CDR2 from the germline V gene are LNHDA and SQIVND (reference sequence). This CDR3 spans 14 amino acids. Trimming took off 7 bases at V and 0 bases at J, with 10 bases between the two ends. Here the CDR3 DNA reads TGTGCCAGTATGGGGGGATTCTCTGGAAACACCATATATTTT. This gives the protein CASMGGFSGNTIYF.

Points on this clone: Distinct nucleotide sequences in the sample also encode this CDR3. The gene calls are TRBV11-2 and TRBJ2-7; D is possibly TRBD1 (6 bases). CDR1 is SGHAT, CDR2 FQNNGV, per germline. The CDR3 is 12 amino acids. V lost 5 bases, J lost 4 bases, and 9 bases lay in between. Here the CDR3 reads CASSPTGYEQYF. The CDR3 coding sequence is TGTGCCAGCAGCCCAACAGGGTACGAGCAGTACTTC.

CDR3 sequence: CATNRVRTDTQYF. The CDR3 region has the DNA TGTGCCACAAACAGGGTCCGCACAGATACGCAGTATTTT. J is TRBJ2-3 and V is TRBV6-5; TRBD1 might be the D (6 bases). The germline V gene encodes CDR1 MNHEY and CDR2 SVGAGI. Trimming removed 10 bases from V and 1 base from J, with 12 bases in between. CDR3 length: 13 residues.

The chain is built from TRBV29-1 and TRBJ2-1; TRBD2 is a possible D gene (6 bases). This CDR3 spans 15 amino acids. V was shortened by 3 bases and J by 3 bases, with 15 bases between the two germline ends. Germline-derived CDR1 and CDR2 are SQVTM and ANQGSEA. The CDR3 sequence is CSVDKSGLNYNEQFF. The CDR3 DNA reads TGCAGCGTTGATAAGTCGGGACTCAACTACAATGAGCAGTTCTTC.